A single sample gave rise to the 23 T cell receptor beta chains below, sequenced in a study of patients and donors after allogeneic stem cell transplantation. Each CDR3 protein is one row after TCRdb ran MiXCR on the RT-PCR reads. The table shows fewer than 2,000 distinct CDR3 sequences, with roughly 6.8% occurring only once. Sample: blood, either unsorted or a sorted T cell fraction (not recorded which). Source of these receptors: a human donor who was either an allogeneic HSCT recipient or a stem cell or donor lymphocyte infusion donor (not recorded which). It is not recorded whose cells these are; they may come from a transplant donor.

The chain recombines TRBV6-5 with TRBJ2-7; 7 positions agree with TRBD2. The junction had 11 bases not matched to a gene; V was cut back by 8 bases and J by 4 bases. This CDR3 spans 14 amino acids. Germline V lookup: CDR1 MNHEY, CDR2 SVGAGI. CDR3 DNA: TGTGCCAGCGGGCCTAGCGGTAGGGAATACGAGCAGTACTTC. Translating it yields CASGPSGREYEQYF.

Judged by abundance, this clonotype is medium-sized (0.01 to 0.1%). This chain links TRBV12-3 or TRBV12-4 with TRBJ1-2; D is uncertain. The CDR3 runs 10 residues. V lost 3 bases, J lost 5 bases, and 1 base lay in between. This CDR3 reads CASSFYGYTF. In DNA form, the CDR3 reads TGTGCCAGCAGTTTTTATGGCTACACCTTC.

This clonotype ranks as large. CDR3 protein: CASTSGQETQYF. The CDR3 DNA reads TGTGCCAGCACTAGCGGTCAAGAGACCCAGTACTTC. The chain links TRBV6-2 or TRBV6-3 to TRBJ2-5, with 7 bases matching TRBD2. The CDR3 runs 12 residues. CDR1 and CDR2 from the germline V gene are MNHEY and SVGEGT. Trimming took 7 bases from V and 2 from J; bases not matched to a gene: 1.

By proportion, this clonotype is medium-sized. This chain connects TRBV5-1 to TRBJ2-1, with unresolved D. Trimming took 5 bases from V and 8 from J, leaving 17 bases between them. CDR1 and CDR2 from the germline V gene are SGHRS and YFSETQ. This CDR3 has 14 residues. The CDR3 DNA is TGCGCCAGCAGGCCCATGATCGGCGACTATGAGCAGTTCTTC. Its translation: CASRPMIGDYEQFF.

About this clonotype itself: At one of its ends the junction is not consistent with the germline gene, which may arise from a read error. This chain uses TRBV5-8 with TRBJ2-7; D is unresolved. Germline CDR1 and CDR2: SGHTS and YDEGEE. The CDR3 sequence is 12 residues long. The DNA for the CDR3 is TGTGCCAGCAGCTTGATTTACTTGCATTCAGACTTC. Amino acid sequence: CASSLIYLHSDF.

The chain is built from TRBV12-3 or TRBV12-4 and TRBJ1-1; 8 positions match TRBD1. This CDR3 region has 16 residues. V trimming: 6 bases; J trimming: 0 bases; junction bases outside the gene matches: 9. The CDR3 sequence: CASRYRGSGVNTEAFF. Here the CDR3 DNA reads TGTGCCAGCAGATACAGGGGGAGTGGGGTGAACACTGAAGCTTTCTTT.

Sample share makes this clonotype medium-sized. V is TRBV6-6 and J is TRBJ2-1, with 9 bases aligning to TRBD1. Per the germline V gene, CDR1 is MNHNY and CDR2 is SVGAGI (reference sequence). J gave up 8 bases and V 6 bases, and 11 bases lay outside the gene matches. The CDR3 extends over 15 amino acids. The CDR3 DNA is TGTGCCAGCAGACCCCGGGACAGGGCCGGCGATGAGCAGTTCTTC. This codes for CASRPRDRAGDEQFF.

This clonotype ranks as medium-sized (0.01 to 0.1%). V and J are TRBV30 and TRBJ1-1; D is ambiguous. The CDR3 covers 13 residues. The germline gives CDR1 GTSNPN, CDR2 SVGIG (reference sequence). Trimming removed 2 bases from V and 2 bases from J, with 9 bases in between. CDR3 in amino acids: CAWSKEGNTEAFF. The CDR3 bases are TGTGCCTGGAGTAAGGAGGGAAACACTGAAGCTTTCTTT.

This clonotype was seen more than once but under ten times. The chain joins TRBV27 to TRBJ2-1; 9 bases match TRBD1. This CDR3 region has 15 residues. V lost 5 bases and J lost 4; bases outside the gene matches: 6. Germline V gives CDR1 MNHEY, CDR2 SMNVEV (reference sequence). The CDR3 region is CASSAPGTGYNEQFF. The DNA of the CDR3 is TGTGCCAGCAGTGCACCCGGGACAGGGTACAATGAGCAGTTCTTC.

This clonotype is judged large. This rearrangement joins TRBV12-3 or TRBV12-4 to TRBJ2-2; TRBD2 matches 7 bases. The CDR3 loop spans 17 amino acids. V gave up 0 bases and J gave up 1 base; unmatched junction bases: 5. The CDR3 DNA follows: TGTGCCAGCAGTTTAGCGCATGGCGGGGGGAACACCGGGGAGCTGTTTTTT. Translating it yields CASSLAHGGGNTGELFF.

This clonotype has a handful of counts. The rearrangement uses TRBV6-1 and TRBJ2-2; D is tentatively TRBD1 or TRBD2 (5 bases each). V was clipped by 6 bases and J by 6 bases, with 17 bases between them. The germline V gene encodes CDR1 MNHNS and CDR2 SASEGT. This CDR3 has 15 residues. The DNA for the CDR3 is TGTGCCAGCAGACGGGACGATTGGAAGGCCGGGGAGCTGTTTTTT. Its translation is CASRRDDWKAGELFF.

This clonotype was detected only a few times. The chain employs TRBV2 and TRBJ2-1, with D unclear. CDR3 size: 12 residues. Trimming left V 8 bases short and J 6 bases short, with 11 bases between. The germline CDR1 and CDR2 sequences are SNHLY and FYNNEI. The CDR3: CASVQNGNEQFF. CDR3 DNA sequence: TGTGCCAGCGTCCAAAATGGCAATGAGCAGTTCTTC.

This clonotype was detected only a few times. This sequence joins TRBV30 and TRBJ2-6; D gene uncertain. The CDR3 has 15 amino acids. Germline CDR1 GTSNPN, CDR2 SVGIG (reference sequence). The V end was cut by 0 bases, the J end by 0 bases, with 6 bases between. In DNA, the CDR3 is TGTGCCTGGAGTGTACTGGACTCTGGGGCCAACGTCCTGACTTTC. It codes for CAWSVLDSGANVLTF.

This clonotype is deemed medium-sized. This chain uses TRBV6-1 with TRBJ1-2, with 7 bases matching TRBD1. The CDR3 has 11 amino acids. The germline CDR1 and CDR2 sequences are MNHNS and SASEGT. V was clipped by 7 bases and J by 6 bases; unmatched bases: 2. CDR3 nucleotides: TGTGCCAGCAACAGGGGCAATGGCTACACCTTC. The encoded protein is CASNRGNGYTF.

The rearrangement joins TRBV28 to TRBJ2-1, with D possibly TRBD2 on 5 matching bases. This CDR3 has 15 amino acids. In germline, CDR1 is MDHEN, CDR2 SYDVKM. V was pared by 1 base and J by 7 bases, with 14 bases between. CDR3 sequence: CASSLYPGIWNEQFF. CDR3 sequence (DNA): TGTGCCAGCAGTTTATACCCCGGGATTTGGAATGAGCAGTTCTTC.

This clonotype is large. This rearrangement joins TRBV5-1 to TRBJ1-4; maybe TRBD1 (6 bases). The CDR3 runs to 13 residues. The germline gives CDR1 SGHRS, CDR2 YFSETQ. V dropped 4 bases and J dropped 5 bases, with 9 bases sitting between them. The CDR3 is CASSEGQNEKLFF. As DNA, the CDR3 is TGCGCCAGCAGCGAAGGACAGAATGAAAAACTGTTTTTT.

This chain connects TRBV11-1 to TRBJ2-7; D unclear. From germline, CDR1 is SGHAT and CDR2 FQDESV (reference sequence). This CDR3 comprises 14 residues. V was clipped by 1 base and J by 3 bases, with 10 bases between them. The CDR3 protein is CASSLGPTYYEQYF. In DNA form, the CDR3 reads TGTGCCAGCAGCTTAGGGCCTACCTACTACGAGCAGTACTTC.

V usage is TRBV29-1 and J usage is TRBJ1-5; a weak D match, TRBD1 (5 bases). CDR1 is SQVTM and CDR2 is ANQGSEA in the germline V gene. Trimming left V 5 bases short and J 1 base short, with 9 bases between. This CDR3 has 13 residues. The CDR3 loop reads CSVMTVSNQPQHF. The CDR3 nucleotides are TGCAGCGTTATGACAGTAAGCAATCAGCCCCAGCATTTT. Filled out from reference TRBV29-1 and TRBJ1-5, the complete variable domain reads SAVISQKPSRDICQRGTSLTIQCQVDSQVTMMFWYRQQPGQSLTLIATANQGSEATYESGFVIDKFPISRPNLTFSTLTVSNMSPEDSSIYLCSVMTVSNQPQHFGDGTRLSIL.

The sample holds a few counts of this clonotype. Written as DNA, the CDR3 is TGTGCCAGCAGCCTAGGGCCGGGGGTAGCGGGGAACCAAGAGACCCAGTACTTC. Translation gives CASSLGPGVAGNQETQYF. The V gene is TRBV7-6, the J gene TRBJ2-5; 8 nucleotides line up with TRBD2. The ends lost 5 bases at V and 0 bases at J; junction bases unmatched: 14. The CDR3 sequence is 18 residues long. In germline, CDR1 is SGHVS, CDR2 FNYEAQ.

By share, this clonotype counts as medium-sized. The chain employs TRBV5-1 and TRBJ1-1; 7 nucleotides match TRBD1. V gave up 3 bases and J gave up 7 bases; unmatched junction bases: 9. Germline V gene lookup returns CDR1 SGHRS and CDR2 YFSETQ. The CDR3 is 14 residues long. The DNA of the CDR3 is TGCGCCAGCAGCTCTATCCGGGACAGCCTTGAAGCTTTCTTT. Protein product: CASSSIRDSLEAFF.

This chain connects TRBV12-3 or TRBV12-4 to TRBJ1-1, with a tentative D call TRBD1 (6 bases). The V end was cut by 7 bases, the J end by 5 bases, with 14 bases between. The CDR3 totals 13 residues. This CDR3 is CASIRGAGTEAFF. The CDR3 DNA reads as TGTGCCAGCATAAGGGGGGCCGGGACTGAAGCTTTCTTT.

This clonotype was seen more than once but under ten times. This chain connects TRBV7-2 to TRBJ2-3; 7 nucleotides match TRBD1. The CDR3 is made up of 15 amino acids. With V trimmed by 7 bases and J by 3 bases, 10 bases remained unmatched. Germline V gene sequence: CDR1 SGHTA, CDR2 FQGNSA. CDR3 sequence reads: CASTPTGVGTDTQYF. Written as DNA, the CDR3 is TGTGCCAGCACCCCTACAGGGGTTGGAACAGATACGCAGTATTTT.

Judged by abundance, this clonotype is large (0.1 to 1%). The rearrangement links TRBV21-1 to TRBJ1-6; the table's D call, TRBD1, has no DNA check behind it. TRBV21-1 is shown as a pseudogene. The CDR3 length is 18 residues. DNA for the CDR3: TGTGCCAGCAGCAAAAAGACCCGGGCGAGCTCCTATAATTCACCCCTCCACTTT. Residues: CASSKKTRASSYNSPLHF.